A single sample gave rise to the 2 T cell receptor beta chains below, sequenced in a study of a mutant IDH1 vaccine in newly diagnosed glioma. Profiling relied on immunoSEQ multiplex PCR, and the TCRdb table lists in-frame clones only, not all of them. Of 58,000 or so clones in the sample, under 85% were seen once. The time point denotes: week 47, end of study. Vaccination comprised doses that each held 300 ug of mutant IDH1 20-mer peptide, plus topical imiquimod. Antigens for these TCRs are unknown. The source material was PBMCs, sampled from a glioma patient whose treatment included an IDH1 peptide vaccine. The source is a woman in her forties or fifties with glioma.

The chain combines TRBV7-9 with TRBJ1-2; D gene unclear. Germline values: CDR1 SEHNR, CDR2 FQNEAQ (reference sequence). Trimming removed 3 bases from V and 2 bases from J, with 4 bases in between. CDR3 length equals 12 residues. The CDR3: CASSFQNYGYTF. CDR3 nucleotide sequence: TGTGCCAGCAGCTTCCAGAACTATGGCTACACCTTC.

This chain links TRBV28 with TRBJ1-1; a weak D match, TRBD1 (5 bases). CDR3 length equals 12 residues. Deletions cut 11 bases from V and 1 base from J, with 11 bases between. CDR1 and CDR2 from the germline V gene are MDHEN and SYDVKM. The CDR3 DNA reads TGTGCCTCCAGGGCACGGAACACTGAAGCTTTCTTT. Its translation is CASRARNTEAFF.